What follows are 27 T cell receptor beta chains derived from one specimen sequenced in a study of shared clonotypes between healthy human individuals (dated by TCRdb to 2020 to 2021). The library was generated by the immunoSEQ multiplex PCR assay. TCRdb re-hosts the immuneACCESS table, in-frame sequences only. Its copies lack some clones; in the studies checked, an unresolved V gene accounts for under half of them, and the cause for the rest is not known. The sample contains around 510,000 clones, 90% to 97% of them found a single time. The ten largest account for under 0.065% of the sample. The sequenced sample was naive CD4+ T cells sorted from blood. Explained via the paper, the cell subset or site label denotes: CD45RA+ positively selected. The receptor source for this set is a young woman in good health.

V is TRBV6-1 and J is TRBJ2-7; TRBD1 might be the D (5 bases). The CDR3 runs 12 residues. From germline, CDR1 is MNHNS and CDR2 SASEGT. Trimming took 4 bases from V and 5 from J, leaving 9 bases between them. In DNA form, the CDR3 reads TGTGCCAGCAGTGGTCAGGGCCACGAGCAGTACTTC. Its protein is CASSGQGHEQYF.

V is TRBV29-1 and J is TRBJ1-1; 7 nucleotides agree with TRBD1. V shed 3 bases and J 7 bases; nucleotides not matched to a gene: 11. The CDR3 sequence is 14 residues long. Germline assignment: CDR1 SQVTM and CDR2 ANQGSEA. In DNA, the CDR3 is TGCAGCGTTGAGGCAGGGGGGAGACCAAATGAAGCTTTCTTT. It yields the protein CSVEAGGRPNEAFF.

The rearrangement joins TRBV20-1 to TRBJ1-4; D is perhaps TRBD1 (6 bases). Germline V lookup: CDR1 DFQATT, CDR2 SNEGSKA (reference sequence). CDR3 length equals 11 residues. The V gene lost 6 bases and the J gene lost 8 bases, with 10 bases spanning the gap. CDR3 nucleotide sequence: TGCAGTGCGTCTACAGGGGAAAAACTGTTTTTT. This translates into CSASTGEKLFF.

This chain uses TRBV28 with TRBJ2-1, with D tentatively TRBD2 (5 bases). Germline lookup yields CDR1 MDHEN and CDR2 SYDVKM. CDR3 length: 14 amino acids. The V end lost 3 bases, the J end lost 6 bases, and 12 bases lay between the germline ends. As DNA, the CDR3 is TGTGCCAGCAGTTTTTTAGCGCCACCCAATGAGCAGTTCTTC. The encoded protein is CASSFLAPPNEQFF.

The V and J genes are TRBV27 and TRBJ1-1; the D is unclear. Trimming stripped 1 base from V and 1 base from J, with 13 bases between. CDR3 length: 16 residues. Germline V gene data show CDR1 as MNHEY and CDR2 as SMNVEV (reference sequence). The CDR3 loop reads CASSLFKGLENTEAFF. The CDR3 DNA reads TGTGCCAGCAGTTTATTTAAGGGCCTCGAGAACACTGAAGCTTTCTTT.

The CDR3 region is CSALDRGGYEQYF. The DNA for the CDR3 is TGCAGCGCCCTGGACAGGGGGGGATACGAGCAGTACTTC. This chain connects TRBV29-1 to TRBJ2-7, with 10 nucleotides matching TRBD1. Trimming at V came to 7 bases and at J to 4 bases, leaving 7 bases not matched to a gene. Germline values: CDR1 SQVTM, CDR2 ANQGSEA. There are 13 residues in the CDR3.

J is TRBJ1-4 and V is TRBV19; tentatively, D is TRBD1 (6 bases). The CDR3 covers 13 residues. CDR1 is LNHDA and CDR2 is SQIVND in the germline V gene (reference sequence). Deletions cut 4 bases from V and 11 bases from J, with 14 bases between. The CDR3: CASSKDSADKLFF. The CDR3 bases are TGTGCCAGTAGTAAGGACAGTGCCGACAAACTGTTTTTT.

The rearrangement joins TRBV9 to TRBJ2-2, with TRBD2 matching 9 bases. The CDR3 is 15 residues long. The ends lost 4 bases at V and 7 bases at J; junction bases unmatched: 8. CDR1 is SGDLS and CDR2 is YYNGEE in the germline V gene. CDR3 region: CASSKPGLARGELFF. The DNA for the CDR3 is TGTGCCAGCAGCAAACCGGGACTAGCACGCGGGGAGCTGTTTTTT.

This chain uses TRBV18 with TRBJ1-3; D remains ambiguous. Germline CDR1 reads KGHSH; CDR2 reads LQKENI. The CDR3 has 15 amino acids. The V and J ends lost 3 bases and 3 bases respectively, with 12 bases between them. DNA of the CDR3: TGTGCCAGCTCACCCGTACAGAGTAATGGAAACACCATATATTTT. Residues: CASSPVQSNGNTIYF.

Comment on this clone: Other nucleotide sequences in the sample specify the same CDR3. The chain combines TRBV4-2 with TRBJ2-7; 10 bases fit TRBD2. Germline trimming cut 1 base from V and 3 bases from J; bases unmatched to any gene: 3. This CDR3 is 15 amino acids long. Germline loops: CDR1 LGHNA, CDR2 YNFKEQ. The DNA of the CDR3 is TGTGCCAGCAGCCAAGTGGGGACTAGCGTCTACGAGCAGTACTTC. This codes for CASSQVGTSVYEQYF.

This clone has a single count. The chain couples TRBV20-1 to TRBJ2-7; no clear D gene. The CDR3 covers 11 residues. Germline CDR1 reads DFQATT; CDR2 reads SNEGSKA (reference sequence). V was pared by 7 bases and J by 0 bases, with 7 bases between. CDR3: CSGTISYEQYF. In DNA form, the CDR3 reads TGCAGTGGTACAATCTCCTACGAGCAGTACTTC.

Turning to this clone: Germline and junction disagree at one end, which may indicate a read error. This sequence joins TRBV19 and TRBJ1-5; D gene uncertain. Germline V gives CDR1 LNHDA, CDR2 SQIVND (reference sequence). There are 14 residues in the CDR3. The CDR3 spells CASSISSSTQPQHF. The CDR3 DNA reads as TGTGCCAGTAGTATTTCCTCGAGCACTCAGCCCCAGCATTTT.

This clone was seen only once. The V gene is TRBV7-9, the J gene TRBJ1-1; 11 bases agree with TRBD1. CDR3 length: 15 residues. The germline V gene has CDR1 SEHNR and CDR2 FQNEAQ (reference sequence). With V trimmed by 4 bases and J by 5 bases, 6 bases remained unmatched. The CDR3 loop is CASSSRDRGKTEAFF. CDR3 in DNA: TGTGCCAGCAGCTCCCGGGACAGGGGGAAAACTGAAGCTTTCTTT.

This clone occurred once. This rearrangement joins TRBV18 to TRBJ2-1; TRBD1 agrees at 9 bases. The junction had 8 bases not matched to a gene; V was cut back by 6 bases and J by 8 bases. The CDR3 covers 14 residues. Per the germline V gene, CDR1 is KGHSH and CDR2 is LQKENI. The CDR3 reads CASSRDRVGDEQFF. CDR3 coding DNA: TGTGCCAGCTCGAGGGACAGGGTAGGGGATGAGCAGTTCTTC.

The chain couples TRBV2 to TRBJ1-2; D not resolved. The germline V gene has CDR1 SNHLY and CDR2 FYNNEI. CDR3 length: 13 residues. V lost 11 bases, J lost 5 bases, and 18 bases lay in between. CDR3 region: CAGEAVGWYGYTF. In DNA form, the CDR3 reads TGTGCCGGAGAAGCTGTGGGGTGGTATGGCTACACCTTC.

The gene calls are TRBV11-3 and TRBJ2-5; 16 nucleotides match TRBD2. Germline loops: CDR1 SGHNT, CDR2 YENEEA. Germline trimming cut 5 bases from V and 2 bases from J; bases unmatched to any gene: 8. This CDR3 has 18 residues. CDR3 in amino acids: CASSPGLAGGPGQETQYF. CDR3 bases: TGTGCCAGCAGCCCGGGACTAGCGGGAGGGCCCGGGCAAGAGACCCAGTACTTC. The variable domain in full, with the rest retrieved from reference TRBV11-3 and TRBJ2-5, is EAGVVQSPRYKIIEKKQPVAFWCNPISGHNTLYWYLQNLGQGPELLIRYENEEAVDDSQLPKDRFSAERLKGVDSTLKIQPAELGDSAVYLCASSPGLAGGPGQETQYFGPGTRLLVL.

This clone was seen a single time. This rearrangement joins TRBV27 to TRBJ2-1, with 9 positions matching TRBD2. The trim removed 5 bases at V and 3 bases at J, leaving 5 bases unmatched. The CDR3 has 15 residues. Germline CDR1 is MNHEY and CDR2 is SMNVEV (reference sequence). Here the CDR3 DNA reads TGTGCCAGCAGTGTAGCGGGAGCTCTCTACAATGAGCAGTTCTTC. It specifies CASSVAGALYNEQFF.

The rearrangement joins TRBV28 to TRBJ1-2; D might be TRBD1 (5 bases). Trimming pared 4 bases from V and 7 bases from J, leaving 13 bases between. Germline V gene lookup returns CDR1 MDHEN and CDR2 SYDVKM. The CDR3 spans 13 residues. The CDR3 DNA reads TGTGCCAGCAGTTCAGGGACCCCCAGTGGCTACACCTTC. This sequence encodes CASSSGTPSGYTF.

This sequence joins TRBV11-2 and TRBJ1-2; unclear D gene. V was clipped by 0 bases and J by 4 bases, with 12 bases between them. The germline CDR1 and CDR2 sequences are SGHAT and FQNNGV. The CDR3 totals 15 residues. CDR3 nucleotides: TGTGCCAGCAGCTTAGATGAGGCCCCCGGCTATGGCTACACCTTC. Translated: CASSLDEAPGYGYTF.

V is TRBV18 and J is TRBJ1-1; the D gene is possibly TRBD1 (6 bases). The V end was cut by 1 base, the J end by 3 bases, with 6 bases between. Germline CDR1 and CDR2: KGHSH and LQKENI. The CDR3 runs to 13 residues. The CDR3 protein is CASSPHRDTEAFF. DNA of the CDR3: TGTGCCAGCTCACCACACAGGGACACTGAAGCTTTCTTT.

This chain uses TRBV10-1 with TRBJ2-3, with D tentatively TRBD1 (6 bases). Germline CDR1 and CDR2: WNHNN and SYGVQD (reference sequence). This CDR3 has 16 amino acids. Trimming left V 0 bases short and J 5 bases short, with 15 bases between. In nucleotides, the CDR3 is TGCGCCAGCAGTGAGTCCGGGACAAGGAGGAGAGATACGCAGTATTTT. It encodes CASSESGTRRRDTQYF.

The chain couples TRBV9 to TRBJ2-1; 9 bases are shared with TRBD2. Germline V gene lookup returns CDR1 SGDLS and CDR2 YYNGEE. The ends lost 0 bases at V and 4 bases at J; junction bases unmatched: 2. CDR3 size: 15 residues. The CDR3 DNA reads TGTGCCAGCAGCGTAGGAGGACTAGCGTACAATGAGCAGTTCTTC. Amino acid sequence: CASSVGGLAYNEQFF.

This clone came up once. The chain uses TRBV5-8 and TRBJ1-4; D unclear. CDR3 length equals 10 residues. The germline CDR1 and CDR2 sequences are SGHTS and YDEGEE. Trimming stripped 4 bases from V and 14 bases from J, with 9 bases between. DNA for the CDR3: TGTGCCAGCAGCGAAAAAGGGCTGTTTTTT. Residues: CASSEKGLFF.

The gene calls are TRBV19 and TRBJ2-3; 9 positions agree with TRBD2. The CDR3 spans 13 residues. The ends lost 7 bases at V and 3 bases at J; junction bases unmatched: 2. The V gene's germline CDR1 is LNHDA and CDR2 SQIVND (reference sequence). CDR3 loop: CASTSGETDTQYF. CDR3 nucleotides: TGTGCCAGTACTAGCGGGGAAACAGATACGCAGTATTTT.

V and J are TRBV2 and TRBJ1-2; D unclear. Germline V gene sequence: CDR1 SNHLY, CDR2 FYNNEI. V lost 6 bases to trimming and J lost 2 bases, with 7 bases between them. The CDR3 length is 12 residues. The CDR3 sequence is CASRTLNYGYTF. The CDR3 nucleotides read TGTGCCAGCAGGACACTGAACTATGGCTACACCTTC.

The rearrangement links TRBV30 to TRBJ1-5; D may be TRBD1 (6 bases). Per the germline V gene, CDR1 is GTSNPN and CDR2 is SVGIG (reference sequence). The CDR3 contains 13 residues. Deletions cut 2 bases from V and 6 bases from J, with 11 bases between. The CDR3 protein is CAWSRQGTQPQHF. Here the CDR3 DNA reads TGTGCCTGGAGTCGGCAGGGGACTCAGCCCCAGCATTTT.

The chain joins TRBV7-2 to TRBJ2-3; a weak D match, TRBD2 (5 bases). The CDR3 runs 15 residues. V lost 4 bases and J lost 4, with 15 bases in between. Germline CDR1 reads SGHTA; CDR2 reads FQGNSA. Here the CDR3 DNA reads TGTGCCAGCAGCTCCCAACCCCTAGCTTCAGATACGCAGTATTTT. Amino acids: CASSSQPLASDTQYF.